This T cell receptor beta chain was recorded in a study of cytomegalovirus exposure and HLA in healthy donors. Study summary: Some 85 million unique TCRs, all from HLA-typed donors, were included in an early release of the data. For the approximately 400 genotyped donors, 80% to 90% fell within the Caucasian-associated ancestry cluster.

CDR1 is SNHLY, CDR2 FYNNEI, per germline. This CDR3 comprises 15 residues. V lost 3 bases to trimming and J lost 5 bases; unmatched junction nucleotides: 9. The study ran its PCR with 60 Vbeta and 13 Jbeta primers. Clones were read by immunoSEQ multiplex PCR, and TCRdb kept only the in-frame ones, dropping some. The table shows 100,000 to 150,000 clones, with 8% to 11% occurring only once. About this clone: Its cognate antigen is unknown.

Overall study results and limits: In vitro testing confirmed a few CMV-associated chains as specific for CMV antigens. Reports showed the classifier diagnosing cytomegalovirus status with high specificity and sensitivity.

The rearrangement links TRBV2 to TRBJ2-5, with 7 bases identical to TRBD2. The clonotype was recovered from a woman younger than 30 in good health and CMV-seropositive. Sequencing was carried out using PBMCs. CDR3 in DNA: TGTGCCAGCAGTGACCTTGGCGGGAGCCGGGAGACCCAGTACTTC. Protein sequence: CASSDLGGSRETQYF.